This entry lists 32 T cell receptor beta chains sequenced from one sample in a study of blood T cell repertoires in COVID-19. The repertoire was sequenced with immunoSEQ multiplex PCR; TCRdb's copy has only in-frame clones and lacks some. Of about 200,000 clones listed, 84% are singletons. The sequencing input was PBMCs or T cells enriched from blood (not recorded which). The receptors here all came from a man in his forties who had recovered from COVID-19.

The chain links TRBV6-5 to TRBJ1-1; maybe TRBD1 (6 bases). The V and J ends lost 2 bases and 1 base respectively, with 8 bases between them. The CDR3 has 14 amino acids. Germline CDR1 MNHEY, CDR2 SVGAGI. CDR3 sequence: CASSYGTSNTEAFF. The CDR3, as DNA: TGTGCCAGCAGTTACGGGACATCGAACACTGAAGCTTTCTTT.

The chain links TRBV19 to TRBJ1-1; D may be TRBD1 (5 bases). Between the trimmed V and J ends, which lost 4 bases and 3 bases, there was a span of 9 bases. The germline V gene encodes CDR1 LNHDA and CDR2 SQIVND (reference sequence). The length of the CDR3 is 13 residues. The CDR3 sequence: CASSTTEDTEAFF. CDR3 bases: TGTGCCAGTAGTACGACAGAGGACACTGAAGCTTTCTTT.

The V gene is TRBV6-1, the J gene TRBJ1-2; D not certain. Germline V CDR1 and CDR2: MNHNS, SASEGT. Trimming removed 6 bases from V and 3 bases from J, with 5 bases in between. CDR3 length equals 11 residues. The CDR3 region is CASSLDYGYTF. The CDR3 DNA reads as TGTGCCAGCAGCCTCGACTATGGCTACACCTTC.

The chain couples TRBV28 to TRBJ2-7; 8 nucleotides line up with TRBD2. V lost 3 bases, J lost 5 bases, and 3 bases stayed unmatched. Germline-derived CDR1 and CDR2 are MDHEN and SYDVKM. This CDR3 comprises 13 residues. For the CDR3, the DNA is TGTGCCAGCAGTTTCCGGGGGGGGCACGAGCAGTACTTC. It encodes CASSFRGGHEQYF.

J is TRBJ2-7 and V is TRBV7-2; 15 bases line up with TRBD2. Germline V gene data show CDR1 as SGHTA and CDR2 as FQGNSA. V was clipped by 5 bases and J by 5 bases; unmatched bases: 4. The CDR3 sequence is 15 residues long. CDR3 nucleotide sequence: TGTGCCAGCAGCCCAGGGACTAGCGGGGGGAACGAGCAGTACTTC. Translating gives CASSPGTSGGNEQYF.

The chain combines TRBV27 with TRBJ1-2; 7 bases map to TRBD1. CDR3 length: 13 amino acids. The V segment lost 4 bases and the J segment 4 bases; nucleotides outside the gene matches: 3. Germline loops: CDR1 MNHEY, CDR2 SMNVEV (reference sequence). For the CDR3, the DNA is TGTGCCAGCAGTTCCACAGGGGCCTATGGCTACACCTTC. This sequence encodes CASSSTGAYGYTF.

The rearrangement links TRBV24-1 to TRBJ1-2, with 7 positions matching TRBD1. Germline trimming cut 3 bases from V and 3 bases from J; bases unmatched to any gene: 6. Germline CDR1 and CDR2: KGHDR and SFDVKD. The CDR3 has 15 residues. The CDR3 here is CATSDPYGTDYGYTF. CDR3 sequence (DNA): TGTGCCACCAGTGATCCGTACGGGACAGACTATGGCTACACCTTC.

The J gene is TRBJ1-1, the V gene TRBV24-1; D not resolved. The ends were cut back, 7 bases at V and 2 bases at J, with 13 bases in the middle. This CDR3 has 14 residues. Looked up from germline, CDR1 is KGHDR and CDR2 is SFDVKD. This chain's CDR3 is CATRREGGNTEAFF. The CDR3 DNA reads as TGTGCCACCAGACGAGAGGGCGGCAACACTGAAGCTTTCTTT.

The CDR3 DNA follows: TGTGCCAGCAGCTCCACAGGGAGCAATCAGCCCCAGCATTTT. Translating gives CASSSTGSNQPQHF. The chain recombines TRBV7-9 with TRBJ1-5; D might be TRBD1 (6 bases). The CDR3 sequence is 14 residues long. Germline V gives CDR1 SEHNR, CDR2 FQNEAQ (reference sequence). Trimming shortened V by 4 bases and J by 1 base, and 8 bases separated the two germline ends.

The V call is TRBV6-2 or TRBV6-3, the J call TRBJ1-1, with no clear D. The CDR3 sequence is 15 residues long. Trimming shortened V by 2 bases and J by 1 base, and 11 bases separated the two germline ends. Germline lookup yields CDR1 MNHEY and CDR2 SVGEGT. The CDR3 sequence: CASSYQFAGNTEAFF. The CDR3, as DNA: TGTGCCAGCAGTTACCAGTTTGCGGGGAACACTGAAGCTTTCTTT.

The chain links TRBV19 to TRBJ1-1; D might be TRBD1 (6 bases). The CDR3 loop spans 16 amino acids. Germline CDR1 and CDR2: LNHDA and SQIVND (reference sequence). V was pared by 5 bases and J by 1 base, with 17 bases between. This CDR3 is CASSPRRQVQNTEAFF. In DNA form, the CDR3 reads TGTGCCAGTAGTCCTCGGCGACAGGTCCAGAACACTGAAGCTTTCTTT.

The chain links TRBV5-1 to TRBJ2-5, with 15 bases aligning to TRBD2. The CDR3 is 17 amino acids. Per the germline V gene, CDR1 is SGHRS and CDR2 is YFSETQ. The V gene end was trimmed by 7 bases and the J gene end by 3 bases; junction bases not matched to a gene: 10. CDR3 bases: TGCGCCAGCGGAACCGGGACTAGCGGGGGGTTGAAAGAGACCCAGTACTTC. Its translation: CASGTGTSGGLKETQYF.

This clone came up once. The J gene is TRBJ2-7, the V gene TRBV6-5, with 9 positions matching TRBD1. Germline V lookup: CDR1 MNHEY, CDR2 SVGAGI. Unmatched junction bases numbered 5, after V lost 7 bases and J lost 1 base. This CDR3 has 14 residues. The CDR3 protein is CASNTGGASYEQYF. DNA for the CDR3: TGTGCCAGCAATACAGGGGGCGCTTCCTACGAGCAGTACTTC.

This chain joins TRBV4-1 and TRBJ1-1; D perhaps matches TRBD1 (6 bases). The germline CDR1 and CDR2 sequences are MGHRA and YSYEKL. V dropped 4 bases and J dropped 5 bases, with 14 bases sitting between them. CDR3 size: 14 residues. As DNA, the CDR3 is TGCGCCAGCAGCCCACAGGGAGGGGGAACTGAAGCTTTCTTT. Its translation: CASSPQGGGTEAFF.

V is TRBV15 and J is TRBJ2-2; D is unclear. Germline V gives CDR1 LNHNV, CDR2 YYDKDF (reference sequence). There are 15 residues in the CDR3. Trimming cost V 2 bases and J 6 bases, with 13 bases left between them. The CDR3 protein is CATSRPTKLAGELFF. CDR3 nucleotide sequence: TGTGCCACCAGCAGACCGACAAAGCTGGCCGGGGAGCTGTTTTTT.

This clone came up once. CDR3 nucleotide sequence: TGTGCCAGCAGCCAAAACCCCGGCACAGGGGGCTATGGCTACACCTTC. Encoded protein: CASSQNPGTGGYGYTF. The chain couples TRBV3-1 (or the pseudogene TRBV3-2) to TRBJ1-2, with 8 bases lining up with TRBD1. The CDR3 is 16 amino acids. J was trimmed by 4 bases and V by 2 bases; bases with no gene match: 9. CDR1 LGHDT and CDR2 YNNKEL come from the germline V gene (reference sequence).

This clone was seen only once. This sequence joins TRBV7-8 and TRBJ2-1; TRBD2 agrees at 12 bases. Per the germline V gene, CDR1 is SGHVS and CDR2 is FQNEAQ. The J segment lost 4 bases and the V segment lost 4 bases, leaving 8 bases of the junction unmatched. There are 17 residues in the CDR3. This CDR3 reads CASSSRLAGVVYNEQFF. Here the CDR3 DNA reads TGTGCCAGCAGCTCCAGACTAGCGGGGGTGGTGTACAATGAGCAGTTCTTC. The variable domain in full, with the rest retrieved from reference TRBV7-8 and TRBJ2-1, is GAGVSQSPRYKVAKRGQDVALRCDPISGHVSLFWYQQALGQGPEFLTYFQNEAQLDKSGLPSDRFFAERPEGSVSTLKIQRTQQEDSAVYLCASSSRLAGVVYNEQFFGPGTRLTVL.

V and J are TRBV19 and TRBJ1-1; D is ambiguous. Germline V gene lookup returns CDR1 LNHDA and CDR2 SQIVND (reference sequence). This CDR3 has 15 residues. V dropped 5 bases and J dropped 0 bases, with 13 bases sitting between them. CDR3 sequence reads: CASSLPQTVNTEAFF. The CDR3 coding sequence is TGTGCCAGTAGTTTGCCACAGACGGTGAACACTGAAGCTTTCTTT.

CDR3 bases: TGTGCCAGCAGCCAAGGAAGAGGTGAAGCTTTCTTT. Translation: CASSQGRGEAFF. J is TRBJ1-1 and V is TRBV3-1 (or the pseudogene TRBV3-2); D call uncertain. The CDR3 extends over 12 amino acids. The V gene lost 1 base and the J gene lost 7 bases, with 7 bases spanning the gap. Germline V gene lookup returns CDR1 LGHDT and CDR2 YNNKEL (reference sequence).

The DNA of the CDR3 is TGTGCCAGTAGTCTAGCCGTCCGGGGAAACACTGAAGCTTTCTTT. Translated, it gives CASSLAVRGNTEAFF. The V gene is TRBV19, the J gene TRBJ1-1, with D hard to call. The V gene lost 5 bases and the J gene lost 2 bases, with 15 bases spanning the gap. This CDR3 is 15 amino acids long. CDR1 is LNHDA, CDR2 SQIVND, per germline (reference sequence). Combining the CDR3 with reference TRBV19 and TRBJ1-1 gives the whole variable domain DGGITQSPKYLFRKEGQNVTLSCEQNLNHDAMYWYRQDPGQGLRLIYYSQIVNDFQKGDIAEGYSVSREKKESFPLTVTSAQKNPTAFYLCASSLAVRGNTEAFFGQGTRLTVV.

The J gene is TRBJ2-7, the V gene TRBV2; D uncertain. CDR3 length: 13 residues. Germline loops: CDR1 SNHLY, CDR2 FYNNEI. Trimming removed 6 bases from V and 3 bases from J, with 12 bases in between. CDR3 sequence reads: CASRAPTYYEQYF. The CDR3 DNA is TGTGCCAGCAGAGCCCCCACTTACTACGAGCAGTACTTC.

The genes are TRBV2 and TRBJ2-3; 7 bases map to TRBD1. The CDR3 is made up of 14 amino acids. Looked up from germline, CDR1 is SNHLY and CDR2 is FYNNEI. Germline trimming cut 6 bases from V and 0 bases from J; bases unmatched to any gene: 3. The CDR3: CASRRDRSTDTQYF. CDR3 in DNA: TGTGCCAGCAGGAGGGACAGAAGCACAGATACGCAGTATTTT. Complete variable domain (other parts from reference TRBV2 and TRBJ2-3): EPEVTQTPSHQVTQMGQEVILRCVPISNHLYFYWYRQILGQKVEFLVSFYNNEISEKSEIFDDQFSVERPDGSNFTLKIRSTKLEDSAMYFCASRRDRSTDTQYFGPGTRLTVL.

The chain has TRBV4-1 and TRBJ1-6; 9 bases match TRBD1. V was clipped by 5 bases and J by 5 bases; unmatched bases: 4. Germline V gene sequence: CDR1 MGHRA, CDR2 YSYEKL. This CDR3 has 15 residues. CDR3 sequence (DNA): TGCGCCAGCAGCTTCCGGGACAGGGATAATTCACCCCTCCACTTT. Amino acids: CASSFRDRDNSPLHF.

V gene TRBV6-6 combines with J gene TRBJ1-6, with a tentative D call TRBD1 (6 bases). V lost 7 bases and J 6 bases, leaving 13 bases between the germline ends. The CDR3 totals 14 residues. Germline CDR1 reads MNHNY; CDR2 reads SVGAGI (reference sequence). The CDR3 region has the DNA TGTGCCAGCAACCTCGGGACATTTAATTCACCCCTCCACTTT. It specifies CASNLGTFNSPLHF.

This clone was counted once. Other DNA sequences in this specimen translate into the identical CDR3. V gene TRBV6-5 combines with J gene TRBJ1-1; weak D call: TRBD1 (6 bases). Germline-derived CDR1 and CDR2 are MNHEY and SVGAGI. Trimming shortened V by 2 bases and J by 4 bases, and 17 bases separated the two germline ends. The CDR3 is 16 amino acids. Here the CDR3 DNA reads TGTGCCAGCAGTTACCCCGGGACGGGGGGGCCCACTGAAGCTTTCTTT. Protein sequence: CASSYPGTGGPTEAFF.

In this sample, this clone turned up a few times. CDR3 coding DNA: TGTGCCTGGAGTGTTCAACAGGGGGGTGGCTACACCTTC. Its translation: CAWSVQQGGGYTF. The rearrangement links TRBV30 to TRBJ1-2; 8 bases agree with TRBD1. In germline, CDR1 is GTSNPN, CDR2 SVGIG (reference sequence). After removal of 0 bases from V and 7 bases from J, the junction contained 4 bases not matched to a gene. This CDR3 contains 13 residues.

The chain recombines TRBV2 with TRBJ1-3; D not resolved. CDR1 is SNHLY and CDR2 is FYNNEI in the germline V gene. CDR3 length: 14 residues. The V end lost 4 bases, the J end lost 4 bases, and 11 bases lay between the germline ends. The CDR3 region has the DNA TGTGCCAGCAGTGCTGGCCGTTCGGGAAACACCATATATTTT. Its protein product is CASSAGRSGNTIYF.

This chain joins TRBV11-2 and TRBJ2-7, with D possibly TRBD1 on 6 matching bases. V was cut by 6 bases and J by 4 bases, with 19 bases left in between. Germline CDR1 reads SGHAT; CDR2 reads FQNNGV. The CDR3 consists of 15 residues. CDR3 nucleotide sequence: TGTGCCAGCAGTCTCCCCGGGACAACTTCTTACGAGCAGTACTTC. Translated, it gives CASSLPGTTSYEQYF.

The chain combines TRBV19 with TRBJ1-5; 7 bases are shared with TRBD1. The CDR3 is 15 residues long. Losses at the gene ends were 5 bases for V and 4 bases for J; bases not matched to a gene: 8. CDR1 and CDR2 from the germline V gene are LNHDA and SQIVND (reference sequence). Here the CDR3 reads CASSPTGAPNQPQHF. CDR3 nucleotides: TGTGCCAGTAGTCCAACAGGGGCCCCAAATCAGCCCCAGCATTTT. Complete variable domain (other parts from reference TRBV19 and TRBJ1-5): DGGITQSPKYLFRKEGQNVTLSCEQNLNHDAMYWYRQDPGQGLRLIYYSQIVNDFQKGDIAEGYSVSREKKESFPLTVTSAQKNPTAFYLCASSPTGAPNQPQHFGDGTRLSIL.

The rearrangement uses TRBV10-3 and TRBJ1-2; possible D gene TRBD1, 6 bases. There are 16 residues in the CDR3. The ends were cut back, 0 bases at V and 6 bases at J, with 17 bases in the middle. Germline loops: CDR1 ENHRY, CDR2 SYGVKD. This CDR3 is CAISESPGAREHGYTF. The DNA for the CDR3 is TGTGCCATCAGTGAGTCGCCGGGGGCGCGGGAGCATGGCTACACCTTC.

With regard to this clone: Different DNA sequences within this sample yield the same CDR3. The chain couples TRBV12-3 or TRBV12-4 to TRBJ1-2; D gene uncertain. The CDR3 consists of 11 residues. V dropped 8 bases and J dropped 4 bases, with 8 bases sitting between them. The DNA of the CDR3 is TGTGCCAGCCGGAGGGTCTATGGCTACACCTTC. Protein: CASRRVYGYTF.

V is TRBV5-1 and J is TRBJ2-3; 8 nucleotides match TRBD2. The V gene end was trimmed by 4 bases and the J gene end by 3 bases; junction bases not matched to a gene: 10. This CDR3 has 16 residues. CDR1 SGHRS and CDR2 YFSETQ come from the germline V gene. The CDR3 reads CASSPGLAGDTDTQYF. DNA of the CDR3: TGCGCCAGCAGCCCGGGGCTAGCGGGCGATACAGATACGCAGTATTTT.